Listed below are T cell receptor beta chains from one sample, sequenced in a study of T cell responses to AZD1222 COVID-19 vaccine. The method was immunoSEQ multiplex PCR; TCRdb's version includes in-frame clones alone and lacks a portion of them. The sample holds 150,000 to 200,000 clones, approximately 92% seen once. The sample in question was peripheral blood, obtained on day 0 of AZD1222 vaccination. These receptors were obtained from an adult in good health. The CDR3 runs from the conserved cysteine through the conserved F or W. Each record gives: CDR3 DNA, CDR3 protein, D gene, V gene, clone size, J gene. D genes are given only for firm matches. Size tells how often a clone was seen (once, few, many) or the class of an expanded clone, and some rows leave it out.

DNA: TGTGCCAGCAGGACCCCAAACTATGGCTACACCTTC
CDR3: CASRTPNYGYTF
D: -
V: TRBV6-5
size: -
J: TRBJ1-2

DNA: TGTGCCAGCAGGCGGCCCGTCGGTCCCGAGCAGTACTTC
CDR3: CASRRPVGPEQYF
D: -
V: TRBV2
size: -
J: TRBJ2-7

DNA: TGTGCCTGGGAGGAGGCGAACACTGAAGCTTTCTTT
CDR3: CAWEEANTEAFF
D: -
V: TRBV30
size: -
J: TRBJ1-1

DNA: TGTGCCAGCAGCCACACTAGCGGGGGCAACAATGAGCAGTTCTTC
CDR3: CASSHTSGGNNEQFF
D: TRBD2
V: TRBV7-8
size: -
J: TRBJ2-1

DNA: TGTGCCGCAGCAGCCTGGGACACTGAAGCTTTCTTT
CDR3: CAAAAWDTEAFF
D: -
V: TRBV2
size: -
J: TRBJ1-1

DNA: TGTGCCTGGAGTGTAGGCGGGATGACCTCCTACGAGCAGTACTTC
CDR3: CAWSVGGMTSYEQYF
D: -
V: TRBV30
size: once
J: TRBJ2-7

DNA: TGTGCCACCAGGGCCGGCGGCGATCAGCCCCAGCATTTT
CDR3: CATRAGGDQPQHF
D: -
V: TRBV24-1
size: -
J: TRBJ1-5

DNA: TGTGCCAGCAGCGATAGGTATTGGGTCACTGAAGCTTTCTTT
CDR3: CASSDRYWVTEAFF
D: -
V: TRBV27
size: -
J: TRBJ1-1

DNA: TGTGCCAGCAGCTTAGCAACACGGGGGAGGAATGGCTACACCTTC
CDR3: CASSLATRGRNGYTF
D: -
V: TRBV7-2
size: -
J: TRBJ1-2

DNA: TGTGCCAGCAGCCCCGTCGGAGGTAACACTGAAGCTTTCTTT
CDR3: CASSPVGGNTEAFF
D: -
V: TRBV7-9
size: -
J: TRBJ1-1

DNA: TGTGCCAGTTATAAGGACCCTGTGGGAATCTATGGCTACACCTTC
CDR3: CASYKDPVGIYGYTF
D: -
V: TRBV19
size: -
J: TRBJ1-2

DNA: TGTGCCAGCAGCGCCGAAGGGGGGATACACAATGAGCAGTTCTTC
CDR3: CASSAEGGIHNEQFF
D: -
V: TRBV7-8
size: -
J: TRBJ2-1

DNA: TGCGCCAGCTGTCGGGGTACAGGGAGTTCACCCCTCCACTTT
CDR3: CASCRGTGSSPLHF
D: -
V: TRBV5-1
size: -
J: TRBJ1-6

DNA: TGTGCCAGCTCACCACTTTATCGGGACAGGGAGCCTCAGCCCCAGCATTTT
CDR3: CASSPLYRDREPQPQHF
D: TRBD1
V: TRBV18
size: -
J: TRBJ1-5

DNA: TGTGCCAGCAGTGCCCGGGGACGGCAAGCCTACGAGCAGTACTTC
CDR3: CASSARGRQAYEQYF
D: -
V: TRBV25-1
size: once
J: TRBJ2-7

DNA: TGTGCCAGTAGTACGAGGGGAGCCGAGACCCAGTACTTC
CDR3: CASSTRGAETQYF
D: -
V: TRBV2
size: once
J: TRBJ2-5

DNA: TGCGCCAGCAGCCATACCACCTATGGCTACACCTTC
CDR3: CASSHTTYGYTF
D: -
V: TRBV4-3
size: -
J: TRBJ1-2